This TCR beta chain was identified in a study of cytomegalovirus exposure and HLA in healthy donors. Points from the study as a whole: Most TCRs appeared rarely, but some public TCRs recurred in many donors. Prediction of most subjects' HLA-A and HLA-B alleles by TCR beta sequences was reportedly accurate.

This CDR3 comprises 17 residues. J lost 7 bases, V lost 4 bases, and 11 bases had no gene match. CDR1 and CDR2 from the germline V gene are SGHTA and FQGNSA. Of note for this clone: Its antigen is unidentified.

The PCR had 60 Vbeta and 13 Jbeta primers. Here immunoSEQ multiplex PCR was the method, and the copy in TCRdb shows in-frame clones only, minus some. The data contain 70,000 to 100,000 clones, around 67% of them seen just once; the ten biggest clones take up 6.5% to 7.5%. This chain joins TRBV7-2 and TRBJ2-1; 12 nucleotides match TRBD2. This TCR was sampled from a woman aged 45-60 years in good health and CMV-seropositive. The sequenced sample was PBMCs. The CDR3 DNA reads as TGTGCCAGCAGCTACTCTAGCGGGGGGGCCGTTAGAAATGAGCAGTTCTTC. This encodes CASSYSSGGAVRNEQFF.